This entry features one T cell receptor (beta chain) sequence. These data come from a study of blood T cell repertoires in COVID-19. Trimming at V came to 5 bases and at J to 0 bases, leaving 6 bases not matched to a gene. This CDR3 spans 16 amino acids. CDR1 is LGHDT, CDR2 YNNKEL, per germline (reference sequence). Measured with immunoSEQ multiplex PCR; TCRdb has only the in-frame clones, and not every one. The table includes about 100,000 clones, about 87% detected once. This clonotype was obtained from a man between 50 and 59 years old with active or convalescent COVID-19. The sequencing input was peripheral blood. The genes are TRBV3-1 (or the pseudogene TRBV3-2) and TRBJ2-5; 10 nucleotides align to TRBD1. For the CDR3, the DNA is TGTGCCAGCAGCTCAGGACAGGGGGGCAACCAAGAGACCCAGTACTTC. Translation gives CASSSGQGGNQETQYF.